One sample yielded the 26 T cell receptor beta chains listed below, sequenced in a study of blood T cells in healthy people across ages. Combining a sample-barcoded 5' primer with a J-beta primer mix, a second PCR ran for about 6 to 11 cycles. MiXCR, run by TCRdb on the 5' RACE reads, gives a single entry per CDR3 protein. The repertoire holds 630,000 or so distinct CDR3 sequences, with approximately 30% as singletons. The sequenced sample was blood. The source is a woman aged 80 or older in good health.

This clonotype showed up many times. The J gene is TRBJ1-2, the V gene TRBV4-2; weak D call: TRBD1 (5 bases). This CDR3 region has 16 residues. CDR1 and CDR2 (germline): LGHNA, YNFKEQ. V was trimmed by 4 bases and J by 4 bases, leaving 19 bases between them. The CDR3 region is CASSPTPGRPGYGYTF. DNA of the CDR3: TGTGCCAGCAGCCCTACCCCGGGACGGCCCGGCTATGGCTACACCTTC.

This clonotype was picked up many times. Here the CDR3 reads CASSEYVAGGQGEQFF. For the CDR3, the DNA is TGTGCCAGCAGTGAATACGTGGCCGGGGGACAGGGGGAGCAGTTCTTC. The genes are TRBV6-1 and TRBJ2-1; 10 positions agree with TRBD1. This CDR3 comprises 16 residues. V gave up 2 bases and J gave up 10 bases; unmatched junction bases: 11. Germline CDR1 is MNHNS and CDR2 is SASEGT.

V usage is TRBV15 and J usage is TRBJ2-5, with D maybe TRBD2 (6 bases). The CDR3 totals 13 residues. Between the trimmed V and J ends, which lost 8 bases and 11 bases, there was a span of 21 bases. The germline gives CDR1 LNHNV, CDR2 YYDKDF (reference sequence). CDR3 protein: CATGLGTGGEQYF. The CDR3 coding sequence is TGTGCCACCGGCCTAGGGACTGGCGGTGAGCAGTACTTC. Based on the CDR3 plus reference TRBV15 and TRBJ2-5, the full variable domain is DAMVIQNPRYQVTQFGKPVTLSCSQTLNHNVMYWYQQKSSQAPKLLFHYYDKDFNNEADTPDNFQSRRPNTSFCFLDIRSPGLGDTAMYLCATGLGTGGEQYFGPGTRLLVL.

The rearrangement uses TRBV18 and TRBJ2-1; 8 positions agree with TRBD1. Per the germline V gene, CDR1 is KGHSH and CDR2 is LQKENI. The CDR3 consists of 15 residues. The J segment lost 5 bases and the V segment lost 0 bases, leaving 3 bases of the junction unmatched. The DNA for the CDR3 is TGTGCCAGCTCACCACCGAACAGGGGGGACAATGAGCAGTTCTTC. Its translation is CASSPPNRGDNEQFF.

This clonotype has at least ten counts. The chain joins TRBV3-1 to TRBJ1-1; no reliable D call. This CDR3 comprises 16 residues. The V gene's germline CDR1 is LGHDT and CDR2 YNNKEL (reference sequence). V lost 0 bases and J 2 bases, leaving 13 bases between the germline ends. The CDR3 nucleotides are TGTGCCAGCAGCCAAGACGTCCTCTATGTTAACACTGAAGCTTTCTTT. The encoded protein is CASSQDVLYVNTEAFF.

This clonotype occurred many times. This chain uses TRBV12-3 or TRBV12-4 with TRBJ2-5; D ambiguous. V dropped 5 bases and J dropped 0 bases, with 13 bases sitting between them. CDR3 length: 15 amino acids. The CDR3 protein is CASSRDTPYQETQYF. The CDR3 DNA follows: TGTGCCAGCAGTCGTGACACTCCGTACCAAGAGACCCAGTACTTC.

Concerning this clonotype: A much more abundant neighbour one base away suggests this may be a read error. The chain is built from TRBV5-1 and TRBJ2-5, with TRBD1 matching 9 bases. CDR1 is SGHRS and CDR2 is YFSETQ in the germline V gene. After removal of 0 bases from V and 9 bases from J, the junction contained 9 bases not matched to a gene. CDR3 length equals 15 residues. The CDR3 region has the DNA TGCGCCAGCAGCTTGGTACAGGGGGCGAAGGAGGCCCAGTACTTC. This encodes CASSLVQGAKEAQYF.

A few counts support this clonotype. The chain joins TRBV6-1 to TRBJ1-4; D possibly corresponds to TRBD1 (6 bases). Per the germline V gene, CDR1 is MNHNS and CDR2 is SASEGT. The CDR3 totals 13 residues. V shed 8 bases and J shed 7 bases, with 14 bases lying between them. The CDR3 here is CASRGATGEKLFF. The CDR3, as DNA: TGTGCCAGCCGGGGGGCGACGGGTGAAAAACTGTTTTTT.

This clonotype was seen ten or more times. The V call is TRBV24-1, the J call TRBJ2-1; D ambiguous. The germline CDR1 and CDR2 sequences are KGHDR and SFDVKD. This CDR3 spans 13 amino acids. V was trimmed by 5 bases and J by 4 bases, leaving 8 bases between them. DNA for the CDR3: TGTGCCACCAGTGTGGCAGGATACAATGAGCAGTTCTTC. As protein: CATSVAGYNEQFF.

This clonotype appeared many times. V and J are TRBV7-2 and TRBJ2-3; a possible D gene is TRBD1 (6 bases). Germline-derived CDR1 and CDR2 are SGHTA and FQGNSA. The length of the CDR3 is 18 residues. Trimming took off 1 base at V and 4 bases at J, with 21 bases between the two ends. CDR3 region: CASSLVRGNRGAADTQYF. The CDR3 DNA follows: TGTGCCAGCAGCTTAGTTAGGGGGAATAGAGGGGCCGCAGATACGCAGTATTTT. The whole variable domain, filled in from reference TRBV7-2 and TRBJ2-3, reads GAGVSQSPSNKVTEKGKDVELRCDPISGHTALYWYRQSLGQGLEFLIYFQGNSAPDKSGLPSDRFSAERTGGSVSTLTIQRTQQEDSAVYLCASSLVRGNRGAADTQYFGPGTRLTVL.

To note about this clonotype: The junction departs from the called germline gene at one end, perhaps through a read error. The rearrangement joins TRBV18 to TRBJ1-1, with D possibly TRBD1 on 5 matching bases. CDR3 size: 18 residues. Germline V lookup: CDR1 KGHSH, CDR2 LQKENI. For the CDR3, the DNA is TGTGCCAGCCCACCACCCGAAACAGGAGAGGGTTTGAACACTGAAGCTTTCTTT. It yields the protein CASPPPETGEGLNTEAFF.

This clonotype was observed many times. The V gene is TRBV12-3 or TRBV12-4, the J gene TRBJ2-1; D might be TRBD1 (5 bases). This CDR3 is 15 amino acids long. V was clipped by 5 bases and J by 2 bases, with 13 bases between them. CDR3: CASSPGHEAYNEQFF. The DNA of the CDR3 is TGTGCCAGCAGTCCCGGACATGAAGCCTACAATGAGCAGTTCTTC.

The CDR3 DNA reads TGTGCCAGCAGCCCGAAGGGGCAGCGGGGGAGTCCTAGTACCTCCTACAATGAGCAGTTCTTC. Its translation is CASSPKGQRGSPSTSYNEQFF. The V and J genes are TRBV11-2 and TRBJ2-1, with TRBD2 matching over 8 bases. Unmatched junction bases numbered 21, after V lost 5 bases and J lost 0 bases. CDR3 length: 21 amino acids. Per the germline V gene, CDR1 is SGHAT and CDR2 is FQNNGV.

Regarding this clonotype: This CDR3 is missing its conserved last phenylalanine or tryptophan, likely due to a read error. The CDR3 sequence is CSAMTGGVTEAFV. CDR3 DNA: TGCAGTGCTATGACAGGGGGAGTGACTGAAGCTTTCGTT. V is TRBV20-1 and J is TRBJ1-1, with TRBD1 matching 9 bases. J lost 5 bases, V lost 4 bases, and 5 bases had no gene match. From germline, CDR1 is DFQATT and CDR2 SNEGSKA (reference sequence). The CDR3 is 13 amino acids.

At least ten counts were recorded for this clonotype. The V and J genes are TRBV12-3 or TRBV12-4 and TRBJ1-5; D is unclear. The CDR3 consists of 14 residues. V dropped 6 bases and J dropped 1 base, with 10 bases sitting between them. As DNA, the CDR3 is TGTGCCAGCAGCTCTTCCTTGAGCAATCAGCCCCAGCATTTT. Translating gives CASSSSLSNQPQHF.

The CDR3 sequence: CATSGAGTGDGADTQYF. For the CDR3, the DNA is TGTGCCACCAGTGGGGCCGGGACAGGGGATGGGGCAGATACGCAGTATTTT. The chain joins TRBV24-1 to TRBJ2-3; TRBD1 matches at 10 bases. The germline CDR1 and CDR2 sequences are KGHDR and SFDVKD. V trimming: 5 bases; J trimming: 4 bases; junction bases outside the gene matches: 11. This CDR3 is 17 amino acids long.

The sample holds many counts of this clonotype. This chain connects TRBV5-1 to TRBJ1-1; the D is unclear. Deletions cut 0 bases from V and 5 bases from J, with 11 bases between. This CDR3 is built from 14 residues. The germline gives CDR1 SGHRS, CDR2 YFSETQ. In nucleotides, the CDR3 is TGCGCCAGCAGCTTGGAATCAGGAAGTACTGAAGCTTTCTTT. Translating gives CASSLESGSTEAFF.

This clonotype was found a few times. A read error may explain this, as a much larger clone is one base away. The rearrangement uses TRBV2 and TRBJ2-7, with D perhaps matching TRBD2 (6 bases). Trimming took off 6 bases at V and 5 bases at J, with 14 bases between the two ends. The CDR3 is 13 amino acids. The germline V gene has CDR1 SNHLY and CDR2 FYNNEI. CDR3 loop: CASSVGLGNEQYF. As DNA, the CDR3 is TGTGCCAGCAGCGTGGGACTTGGGAACGAGCAGTACTTC.

This clonotype occurred many times. The chain carries TRBV12-5 and TRBJ2-1; no clear D. The CDR3 is 13 residues long. The germline V and J ends were trimmed by 0 bases and 4 bases, with 4 bases remaining between them. Germline V CDR1 and CDR2: LGHNT, FRNRAP. The CDR3 coding sequence is TGTGCTAGTGGTTTGGTAGGGTACAATGAGCAGTTCTTC. Translation: CASGLVGYNEQFF.

This clonotype was observed a few times. The J gene is TRBJ1-2, the V gene TRBV7-9; tentatively, D is TRBD1 (5 bases). The CDR3 extends over 13 amino acids. With 5 bases removed from V and 4 bases from J, the gap between germline ends came to 11 bases. CDR1 is SEHNR, CDR2 FQNEAQ, per germline (reference sequence). This CDR3 is CASSEDTIYGYTF. The CDR3 nucleotides read TGTGCCAGCAGCGAGGACACTATCTATGGCTACACCTTC.

V and J are TRBV12-3 or TRBV12-4 and TRBJ2-3; TRBD1 is a possible D gene (6 bases). V lost 6 bases and J lost 15, with 25 bases in between. The CDR3 spans 14 residues. In DNA, the CDR3 is TGTGCCAGCAGATTACGAGGGGGAGCAGATGCGGAATATTTT. Encoded protein: CASRLRGGADAEYF.

This clonotype was detected many times. The chain recombines TRBV12-3 or TRBV12-4 with TRBJ2-7, with D possibly called TRBD1 or TRBD2 (5 bases each). Deletions cut 4 bases from V and 2 bases from J, with 12 bases between. The CDR3 loop spans 14 amino acids. CDR3 amino acids: CASSSAGTTYEQYF. CDR3 DNA: TGTGCCAGCAGTTCAGCCGGGACCACCTACGAGCAGTACTTC.

The V and J genes are TRBV12-3 or TRBV12-4 and TRBJ1-2; a possible D gene is TRBD1 (5 bases). The CDR3 totals 10 residues. Trimming cost V 11 bases and J 8 bases, with 12 bases left between them. This CDR3 is CAPRGTGYTF. For the CDR3, the DNA is TGTGCCCCGCGTGGGACGGGCTACACCTTC.

At least ten counts were recorded for this clonotype. The chain has TRBV20-1 and TRBJ2-3; D remains unclear. The V end was cut by 6 bases, the J end by 0 bases, with 10 bases between. This CDR3 is built from 13 residues. CDR1 is DFQATT and CDR2 is SNEGSKA in the germline V gene (reference sequence). The CDR3 DNA reads TGCAGTGCCCTCCCGTCTAGCACAGATACGCAGTATTTT. The encoded protein is CSALPSSTDTQYF.

This chain connects TRBV5-1 to TRBJ2-5, with no clear D. The CDR3 loop spans 15 amino acids. Trimming shortened V by 2 bases and J by 1 base, and 12 bases separated the two germline ends. Germline-derived CDR1 and CDR2 are SGHRS and YFSETQ. The CDR3 DNA follows: TGCGCCAGCAGCTTAGGGCAGACACTCCAAGAGACCCAGTACTTC. Protein product: CASSLGQTLQETQYF. Filled out from reference TRBV5-1 and TRBJ2-5, the complete variable domain reads KAGVTQTPRYLIKTRGQQVTLSCSPISGHRSVSWYQQTPGQGLQFLFEYFSETQRNKGNFPGRFSGRQFSNSRSEMNVSTLELGDSALYLCASSLGQTLQETQYFGPGTRLLVL.

A remark on this clonotype: A much larger clone lies a single base off, so this may be a read error. The chain carries TRBV11-2 and TRBJ2-7, with 10 bases that match TRBD1. Germline CDR1 is SGHAT and CDR2 is FQNNGV. V lost 6 bases, J lost 7 bases, and 12 bases stayed unmatched. The CDR3 totals 15 residues. CDR3 sequence (DNA): TGTGCCAGCAGTAAACCGGGACAGGGGTACAATGAGCAGTACTTC. Its protein product is CASSKPGQGYNEQYF. Drawing the rest from reference TRBV11-2 and TRBJ2-7, the complete variable domain is EAGVAQSPRYKIIEKRQSVAFWCNPISGHATLYWYQQILGQGPKLLIQFQNNGVVDDSQLPKDRFSAERLKGVDSTLKIQPAKLEDSAVYLCASSKPGQGYNEQYFGPGTRLTVT.